These 8 T cell receptor beta chains share one sample of origin, sequenced in a study of shared clonotypes between healthy human individuals. The protocol was immunoSEQ multiplex PCR, while the TCRdb copy is restricted to in-frame clones and leaves out a portion. The repertoire consists of 1.4 million to 1.5 million clones, with 95% to 97% occurring once and the leading ten covering more than 0.9%. The sample consisted of naive CD4+ T cells sorted from blood. Subset: CD45RA+ positively selected. All receptors come from a young man in good health.

The rearrangement uses TRBV6-5 and TRBJ2-2, with a possible D match to TRBD1 (5 bases). Per germline, CDR1 MNHEY and CDR2 SVGAGI. V lost 4 bases, J lost 1 base, and 7 bases lay in between. The CDR3 has 14 amino acids. This CDR3 is CASSLTGNTGELFF. The CDR3 bases are TGTGCCAGCAGTTTAACAGGGAACACCGGGGAGCTGTTTTTT.

The chain couples TRBV28 to TRBJ2-1; the match to TRBD2 covers 14 bases. CDR3 length equals 15 residues. Germline V lookup: CDR1 MDHEN, CDR2 SYDVKM. V lost 8 bases to trimming and J lost 5 bases; unmatched junction nucleotides: 5. CDR3 nucleotide sequence: TGTGCCAGCGGGACTAGCGGGAGTCCCCACAATGAGCAGTTCTTC. This gives the protein CASGTSGSPHNEQFF.

The genes are TRBV5-1 and TRBJ2-5, with 13 nucleotides matching TRBD2. From germline, CDR1 is SGHRS and CDR2 YFSETQ. The CDR3 runs 15 residues. V was clipped by 2 bases and J by 5 bases; unmatched bases: 3. The DNA of the CDR3 is TGCGCCAGCAGCTTTACTAGCGGGAGGGGTGAGACCCAGTACTTC. This encodes CASSFTSGRGETQYF.

The chain uses TRBV5-1 and TRBJ2-2; no clear D. Trimming left V 5 bases short and J 2 bases short, with 10 bases between. CDR3 length: 14 amino acids. CDR1 SGHRS and CDR2 YFSETQ come from the germline V gene. The DNA of the CDR3 is TGCGCCAGCAGGAATCCGAGAAACACCGGGGAGCTGTTTTTT. Amino acids: CASRNPRNTGELFF.

For this clone: Other DNA variants within this sample encode the same CDR3. The chain employs TRBV5-5 and TRBJ1-2; D might be TRBD1 (5 bases). V was clipped by 4 bases and J by 5 bases, with 15 bases between them. The CDR3 extends over 14 amino acids. Per the germline V gene, CDR1 is SGHKS and CDR2 is YYEKEE (reference sequence). In DNA form, the CDR3 reads TGTGCCAGCAGCCACGGAGCCGGGGCATATGGCTACACCTTC. The encoded protein is CASSHGAGAYGYTF. The complete variable domain, with remaining parts taken from reference TRBV5-5 and TRBJ1-2, reads DAGVTQSPTHLIKTRGQQVTLRCSPISGHKSVSWYQQVLGQGPQFIFQYYEKEERGRGNFPDRFSARQFPNYSSELNVNALLLGDSALYLCASSHGAGAYGYTFGSGTRLTVV.

The chain combines TRBV4-3 with TRBJ2-1; D tentatively fits TRBD1 or TRBD2 (6 bases each). CDR1 and CDR2 from the germline V gene are LGHNA and YSLEER. Trimming took off 3 bases at V and 4 bases at J, with 19 bases between the two ends. CDR3 length: 17 residues. The CDR3 sequence is CASSHLKRGVAYNEQFF. The CDR3 nucleotides are TGCGCCAGCAGCCACCTAAAAAGGGGGGTTGCGTACAATGAGCAGTTCTTC.

The J gene is TRBJ2-5, the V gene TRBV4-2; no clear D gene. The CDR3 covers 13 residues. CDR1 is LGHNA, CDR2 YNFKEQ, per germline. V was shortened by 4 bases and J by 3 bases, with 9 bases between the two germline ends. The CDR3 sequence: CASSLESEETQYF. CDR3 in DNA: TGTGCCAGCAGCCTTGAGTCCGAAGAGACCCAGTACTTC.

This sequence joins TRBV19 and TRBJ1-1; TRBD1 matches 8 bases. Germline CDR1 is LNHDA and CDR2 is SQIVND (reference sequence). J was trimmed by 11 bases and V by 7 bases; bases with no gene match: 15. The CDR3 spans 14 residues. CDR3 DNA: TGTGCCAGTACCTCCGGGACAGGACAAGGTGGGGCTTTCTTT. Its protein is CASTSGTGQGGAFF. Complete variable domain (other parts from reference TRBV19 and TRBJ1-1): DGGITQSPKYLFRKEGQNVTLSCEQNLNHDAMYWYRQDPGQGLRLIYYSQIVNDFQKGDIAEGYSVSREKKESFPLTVTSAQKNPTAFYLCASTSGTGQGGAFFGQGTRLTVV.